Listed here are 26 T cell receptor beta chains from one sample, sequenced in a study of CD8 T cells in ankylosing spondylitis. Using its own MiXCR run on the 5' RACE reads, TCRdb lists one record per CDR3 protein. This sample has 200,000 to 250,000 distinct CDR3 sequences; approximately 10% occur once, and the top ten carry roughly a fifth. The sample comprised blood, either unsorted or a sorted T cell fraction (not recorded which). The receptors stem from a male donor with ankylosing spondylitis or in good health (not recorded which).

The table lists this clonotype with many counts. V and J are TRBV20-1 and TRBJ1-1; TRBD1 matches at 9 bases. Germline-derived CDR1 and CDR2 are DFQATT and SNEGSKA (reference sequence). Trimming cost V 6 bases and J 1 base; bases outside gene matches: 3. The CDR3 sequence is 13 residues long. CDR3: CSAPGQGNTEAFF. The DNA of the CDR3 is TGCAGTGCCCCGGGACAGGGGAACACTGAAGCTTTCTTT.

This clonotype appeared many times. V usage is TRBV12-3 or TRBV12-4 and J usage is TRBJ2-5; D uncertain. This CDR3 has 14 amino acids. V was shortened by 6 bases and J by 3 bases, with 14 bases between the two germline ends. This CDR3 reads CASRIQSNKETQYF. For the CDR3, the DNA is TGTGCCAGCAGGATACAGTCAAATAAAGAGACCCAGTACTTC.

There are many counts of this clonotype. V and J are TRBV20-1 and TRBJ1-2; D unclear. In germline, CDR1 is DFQATT, CDR2 SNEGSKA (reference sequence). Trimming stripped 4 bases from V and 5 bases from J, with 11 bases between. The CDR3 length is 12 residues. The CDR3 here is CSAIRESYGYTF. In DNA form, the CDR3 reads TGCAGTGCTATCCGGGAGTCTTATGGCTACACCTTC.

This clonotype was seen ten or more times. The V gene is TRBV5-1, the J gene TRBJ2-2; D is perhaps TRBD2 (5 bases). The CDR3 spans 15 residues. CDR1 and CDR2 from the germline V gene are SGHRS and YFSETQ. Trimming took off 4 bases at V and 4 bases at J, with 14 bases between the two ends. CDR3 in amino acids: CASSPTSGVTGELFF. The DNA for the CDR3 is TGCGCCAGCAGCCCTACCTCCGGGGTCACCGGGGAGCTGTTTTTT.

This clonotype has a count of ten or more. The chain is built from TRBV20-1 and TRBJ2-7; 8 bases fit TRBD1. The germline V gene has CDR1 DFQATT and CDR2 SNEGSKA (reference sequence). V lost 6 bases, J lost 6 bases, and 10 bases stayed unmatched. The CDR3 extends over 13 amino acids. The CDR3 sequence is CSAPDRELPEQYF. CDR3 coding DNA: TGCAGTGCACCGGACAGGGAACTCCCCGAGCAGTACTTC.

The chain links TRBV7-2 to TRBJ1-3; TRBD1 is a possible D gene (6 bases). CDR1 and CDR2 (germline): SGHTA, FQGNSA. The CDR3 totals 15 residues. V lost 4 bases, J lost 2 bases, and 12 bases lay in between. The CDR3 DNA reads TGTGCCAGCAGCTCAGCGGGGGGCGCTGGAAACACCATATATTTT. Its translation is CASSSAGGAGNTIYF.

Of note for this clonotype: Since a much larger clone is just one base distant, this may be a read error. The chain has TRBV5-1 and TRBJ2-5; either TRBD1 or TRBD2 may fit D (5 bases each). Germline V CDR1 and CDR2: SGHRS, YFSETQ. The CDR3 loop spans 15 amino acids. In DNA form, the CDR3 reads TGCGCCAGCAGCGACACCGGGACGGGGCAAGAGCCCCAGTACTTC. Its protein product is CASSDTGTGQEPQYF. Full variable domain (rest looked up from reference TRBV5-1 and TRBJ2-5): KAGVTQTPRYLIKTRGQQVTLSCSPISGHRSVSWYQQTPGQGLQFLFEYFSETQRNKGNFPGRFSGRQFSNSRSEMNVSTLELGDSALYLCASSDTGTGQEPQYFGPGTRLLVL.

This chain joins TRBV19 and TRBJ1-5, with D possibly TRBD1 on 5 matching bases. Germline lookup yields CDR1 LNHDA and CDR2 SQIVND (reference sequence). The CDR3 loop spans 14 amino acids. The ends were cut back, 3 bases at V and 3 bases at J, with 9 bases in the middle. DNA for the CDR3: TGTGCCAGTAGTATTCCCAGGGACAATCAGCCCCAGCATTTT. Translated, it gives CASSIPRDNQPQHF.

On this clonotype: A much larger clone lies one base from this, so it may be a read error. The V and J genes are TRBV7-2 and TRBJ2-5, with a possible D match to TRBD1 (6 bases). Germline CDR1 is SGHTA and CDR2 is FQGNSA. The CDR3 extends over 15 amino acids. In DNA form, the CDR3 reads TGTGCCAGCAGCCCACCGAGGGGGTACCAAGAGACCCGGTACTTC. As protein: CASSPPRGYQETRYF.

The chain uses TRBV2 and TRBJ2-7; D perhaps matches TRBD2 (6 bases). Trimming pared 10 bases from V and 0 bases from J, leaving 16 bases between. The length of the CDR3 is 14 residues. Germline V gene data show CDR1 as SNHLY and CDR2 as FYNNEI. The DNA of the CDR3 is TGTGCCACCCAACTGGGAGGAAACTCCTACGAGCAGTACTTC. It codes for CATQLGGNSYEQYF.

This clonotype was recorded a few times. The CDR3 nucleotides are TGTGCCAGCAGGGACGGGAACACTGAAGCTTTCTTT. Encoded protein: CASRDGNTEAFF. The V call is TRBV2, the J call TRBJ1-1, with no clear D. The CDR3 runs 12 residues. In germline, CDR1 is SNHLY, CDR2 FYNNEI. V lost 6 bases and J lost 1, with 6 bases in between.

This clonotype has more than one count but fewer than ten. V and J are TRBV4-2 and TRBJ2-2; 10 bases line up with TRBD2. Germline CDR1 LGHNA, CDR2 YNFKEQ. The V segment lost 0 bases and the J segment 2 bases; nucleotides outside the gene matches: 6. The CDR3 is made up of 18 amino acids. The CDR3 bases are TGTGCCAGCAGCCAAGATCAAGCGGGGGGGGTCAACACCGGGGAGCTGTTTTTT. It yields the protein CASSQDQAGGVNTGELFF.

This clonotype has just a few counts. The chain is built from TRBV30 and TRBJ2-1, with no clear D. The V and J ends lost 3 bases and 0 bases respectively, with 9 bases between them. CDR1 and CDR2 (germline): GTSNPN, SVGIG (reference sequence). The CDR3 extends over 14 amino acids. CDR3 sequence reads: CAWRRASSYNEQFF. The CDR3 region has the DNA TGTGCCTGGAGACGGGCTAGCTCCTACAATGAGCAGTTCTTC.

This clonotype was detected ten times or more. The chain combines TRBV5-1 with TRBJ2-7; D unclear. V lost 0 bases, J lost 6 bases, and 16 bases lay in between. Looked up from germline, CDR1 is SGHRS and CDR2 is YFSETQ. The CDR3 sequence is 15 residues long. The CDR3 DNA follows: TGCGCCAGCAGCTTGGGTGGTCAGTCCGAGTCCGAGCAGTACTTC. Its translation is CASSLGGQSESEQYF.

The CDR3 sequence is CRGTDNTEAFF. The CDR3 coding sequence is TGCAGGGGGACTGATAACACTGAAGCTTTCTTT. The V gene is TRBV20-1, the J gene TRBJ1-1, with a tentative D call TRBD1 (5 bases). The V gene's germline CDR1 is DFQATT and CDR2 SNEGSKA (reference sequence). This CDR3 comprises 11 residues.

This clonotype was observed many times. This chain links TRBV20-1 with TRBJ1-6; the D gene is possibly TRBD1 (6 bases). Trimming cost V 2 bases and J 4 bases, with 12 bases left between them. The CDR3 is made up of 15 amino acids. Germline lookup yields CDR1 DFQATT and CDR2 SNEGSKA (reference sequence). CDR3 region: CSARKGGTYNSPLHF. For the CDR3, the DNA is TGCAGTGCTAGAAAGGGGGGAACTTATAATTCACCCCTCCACTTT.

The chain links TRBV3-1 to TRBJ2-5; D is perhaps TRBD1 or TRBD2 (5 bases each). The ends were cut back, 3 bases at V and 7 bases at J, with 12 bases in the middle. CDR3 length: 13 amino acids. Looked up from germline, CDR1 is LGHDT and CDR2 is YNNKEL (reference sequence). DNA for the CDR3: TGTGCCAGCAGCCATGCCGAGGGGTGGACCCAGTACTTC. This codes for CASSHAEGWTQYF.

This clonotype was recorded a few times. The CDR3 bases are TGTGCCAGCAGTCCCGGGACAGAGACCTACAATGAGCAGTTCTTC. Protein product: CASSPGTETYNEQFF. This chain uses TRBV2 with TRBJ2-1, with 7 bases that match TRBD1. The CDR3 is 15 residues long. J was trimmed by 2 bases and V by 5 bases; bases with no gene match: 6. CDR1 is SNHLY and CDR2 is FYNNEI in the germline V gene.

This chain uses TRBV20-1 with TRBJ2-5, with D possibly TRBD1 on 5 matching bases. V was trimmed by 3 bases and J by 2 bases, leaving 13 bases between them. Looked up from germline, CDR1 is DFQATT and CDR2 is SNEGSKA (reference sequence). The CDR3 has 14 residues. The CDR3 region is CSASPGSEQETQYF. CDR3 DNA sequence: TGCAGTGCTAGCCCAGGGTCGGAACAAGAGACCCAGTACTTC.

This clonotype showed up many times. The J gene is TRBJ1-2, the V gene TRBV12-3 or TRBV12-4, with 8 bases matching TRBD1. Trimming at V came to 6 bases and at J to 8 bases, leaving 8 bases not matched to a gene. This CDR3 is built from 13 residues. The CDR3 protein is CASSQGQGEGYTF. As DNA, the CDR3 is TGTGCCAGCAGCCAAGGACAGGGAGAGGGCTACACCTTC.

The rearrangement joins TRBV5-1 to TRBJ1-1; tentatively, D is TRBD1 (5 bases). The CDR3 has 12 amino acids. Germline values: CDR1 SGHRS, CDR2 YFSETQ. Trimming cost V 4 bases and J 8 bases, with 12 bases left between them. CDR3 loop: CASSRLGDEAFF. The CDR3 coding sequence is TGCGCCAGCAGCCGGCTCGGGGACGAAGCTTTCTTT.

This clonotype appeared many times. V is TRBV7-2 and J is TRBJ2-2; D is undetermined. CDR3 size: 13 residues. Germline lookup yields CDR1 SGHTA and CDR2 FQGNSA. V lost 1 base and J 5 bases, leaving 5 bases between the germline ends. In DNA form, the CDR3 reads TGTGCCAGCAGCTTAGTTATAACCGGGGAGCTGTTTTTT. Translating gives CASSLVITGELFF.

There are a few counts of this clonotype. This chain links TRBV15 with TRBJ2-5; D gene ambiguous. CDR1 and CDR2 from the germline V gene are LNHNV and YYDKDF (reference sequence). This CDR3 comprises 14 residues. V was clipped by 1 base and J by 1 base, with 7 bases between them. The CDR3 bases are TGTGCCACCAGCAGAGCCGTATTCCAAGAGACCCAGTACTTC. This gives the protein CATSRAVFQETQYF.

This clonotype was counted at least ten times. The chain carries TRBV3-1 and TRBJ2-1; 9 nucleotides match TRBD2. With 4 bases clipped from V and 4 bases from J, the junction kept 8 bases outside the gene matches. The V gene's germline CDR1 is LGHDT and CDR2 YNNKEL (reference sequence). The CDR3 is 16 residues long. The CDR3 spells CASSPPGLALYNEQFF. The CDR3 nucleotides are TGTGCCAGCAGCCCGCCGGGACTAGCCCTTTACAATGAGCAGTTCTTC.

CDR3: CASSPTSGTGVDGYTF. DNA of the CDR3: TGTGCCAGCAGCCCAACGTCAGGGACAGGGGTCGATGGCTACACCTTC. J is TRBJ1-2 and V is TRBV7-3, with 10 bases that match TRBD1. The CDR3 is 16 amino acids. CDR1 is SGHTA, CDR2 FQGTGA, per germline. The V segment lost 5 bases and the J segment 6 bases; nucleotides outside the gene matches: 12.

This clonotype was counted many times. The J gene is TRBJ1-2, the V gene TRBV20-1, with D possibly matching TRBD1 (6 bases). From germline, CDR1 is DFQATT and CDR2 SNEGSKA (reference sequence). V was shortened by 1 base and J by 7 bases, with 28 bases between the two germline ends. The CDR3 sequence is 18 residues long. The CDR3 nucleotides are TGCAGTGCTAGAGGAAAGTCCCTTACAGGGACGGGGGAGAGTGGCTACACCTTC. Protein: CSARGKSLTGTGESGYTF.